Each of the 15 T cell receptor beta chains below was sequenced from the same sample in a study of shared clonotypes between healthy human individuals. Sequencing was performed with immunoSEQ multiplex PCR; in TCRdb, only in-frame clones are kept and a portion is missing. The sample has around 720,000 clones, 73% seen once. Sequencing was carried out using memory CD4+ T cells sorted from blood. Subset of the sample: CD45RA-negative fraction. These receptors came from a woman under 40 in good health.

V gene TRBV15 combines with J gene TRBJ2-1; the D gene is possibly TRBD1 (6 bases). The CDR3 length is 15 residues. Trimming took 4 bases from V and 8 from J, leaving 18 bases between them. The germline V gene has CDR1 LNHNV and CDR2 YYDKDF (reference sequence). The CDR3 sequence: CATSINTGMGDEQFF. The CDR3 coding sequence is TGTGCCACCAGCATCAACACAGGGATGGGAGATGAGCAGTTCTTC. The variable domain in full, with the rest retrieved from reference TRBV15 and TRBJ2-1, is DAMVIQNPRYQVTQFGKPVTLSCSQTLNHNVMYWYQQKSSQAPKLLFHYYDKDFNNEADTPDNFQSRRPNTSFCFLDIRSPGLGDTAMYLCATSINTGMGDEQFFGPGTRLTVL.

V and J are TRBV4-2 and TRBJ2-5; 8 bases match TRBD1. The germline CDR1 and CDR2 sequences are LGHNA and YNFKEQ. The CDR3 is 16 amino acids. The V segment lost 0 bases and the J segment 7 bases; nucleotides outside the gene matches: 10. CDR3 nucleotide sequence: TGTGCCAGCAGCCAAGACCCCGACAGGGGCGGGTGGACCCAGTACTTC. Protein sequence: CASSQDPDRGGWTQYF.

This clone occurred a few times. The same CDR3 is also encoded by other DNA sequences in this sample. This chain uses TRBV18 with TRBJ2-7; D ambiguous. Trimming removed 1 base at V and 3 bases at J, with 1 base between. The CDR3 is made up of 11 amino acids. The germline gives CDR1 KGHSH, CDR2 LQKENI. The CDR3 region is CASSPRYEQYF. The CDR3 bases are TGTGCCAGCTCACCACGCTACGAGCAGTACTTC.

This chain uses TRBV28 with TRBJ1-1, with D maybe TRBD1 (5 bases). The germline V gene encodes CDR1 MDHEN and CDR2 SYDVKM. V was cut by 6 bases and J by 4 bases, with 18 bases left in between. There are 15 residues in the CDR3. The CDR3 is CASSSPYTGTTEAFF. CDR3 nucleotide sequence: TGTGCCAGCAGCTCCCCCTACACCGGGACCACTGAAGCTTTCTTT.

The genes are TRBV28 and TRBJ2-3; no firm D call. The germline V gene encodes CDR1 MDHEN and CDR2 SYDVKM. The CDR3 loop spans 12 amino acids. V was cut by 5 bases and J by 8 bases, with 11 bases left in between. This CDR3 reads CASSPEWGTQYF. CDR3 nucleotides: TGTGCCAGCAGTCCCGAGTGGGGTACGCAGTATTTT.

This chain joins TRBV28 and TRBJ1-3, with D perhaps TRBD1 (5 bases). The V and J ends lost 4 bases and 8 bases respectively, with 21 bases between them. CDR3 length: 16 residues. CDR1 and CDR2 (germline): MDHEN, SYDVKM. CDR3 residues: CASSSPRGKTGDTIYF. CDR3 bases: TGTGCCAGCAGTTCCCCCCGGGGGAAGACCGGAGACACCATATATTTT.

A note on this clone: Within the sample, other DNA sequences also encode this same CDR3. CDR3 coding DNA: TGTGCCAGCAGCTCCGGGACTGCCACAGATACGCAGTATTTT. Its protein is CASSSGTATDTQYF. The rearrangement joins TRBV7-3 to TRBJ2-3; perhaps TRBD2 as D (6 bases). The CDR3 has 14 residues. Germline assignment: CDR1 SGHTA and CDR2 FQGTGA. Trimming pared 4 bases from V and 2 bases from J, leaving 10 bases between.

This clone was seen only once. CDR3 DNA sequence: TGTGCCAGTCGGGGACAGATGTACGAGCAGTACTTC. Protein product: CASRGQMYEQYF. The chain is built from TRBV19 and TRBJ2-7, with 7 bases fitting TRBD1. This CDR3 region has 12 residues. Germline V CDR1 and CDR2: LNHDA, SQIVND (reference sequence). The V and J ends lost 8 bases and 4 bases, in that order; junction bases with no gene match: 5.

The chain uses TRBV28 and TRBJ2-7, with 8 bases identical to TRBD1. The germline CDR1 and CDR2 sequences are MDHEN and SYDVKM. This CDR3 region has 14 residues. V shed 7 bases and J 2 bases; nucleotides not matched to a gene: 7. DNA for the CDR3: TGTGCCAGCACCCAAACGACAGGGGCCTACGAGCAGTACTTC. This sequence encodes CASTQTTGAYEQYF.

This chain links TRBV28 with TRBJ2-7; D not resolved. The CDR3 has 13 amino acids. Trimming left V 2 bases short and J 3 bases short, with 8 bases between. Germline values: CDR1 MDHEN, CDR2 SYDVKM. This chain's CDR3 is CASSLMAHYEQYF. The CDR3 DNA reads TGTGCCAGCAGTTTAATGGCCCACTACGAGCAGTACTTC.

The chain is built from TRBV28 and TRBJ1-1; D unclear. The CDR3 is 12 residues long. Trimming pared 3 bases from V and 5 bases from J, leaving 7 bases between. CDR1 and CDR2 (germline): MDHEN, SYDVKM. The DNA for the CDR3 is TGTGCCAGCAGTTTTGCGAGGACTGAAGCTTTCTTT. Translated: CASSFARTEAFF.

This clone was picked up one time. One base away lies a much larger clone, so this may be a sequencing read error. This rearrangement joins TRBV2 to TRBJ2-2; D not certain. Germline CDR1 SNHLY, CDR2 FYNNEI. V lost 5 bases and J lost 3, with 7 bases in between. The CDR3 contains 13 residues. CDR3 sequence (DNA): TGTGCCAGCAGTTTACGGGACACCGGGGAGCTGTTTTTT. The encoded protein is CASSLRDTGELFF.

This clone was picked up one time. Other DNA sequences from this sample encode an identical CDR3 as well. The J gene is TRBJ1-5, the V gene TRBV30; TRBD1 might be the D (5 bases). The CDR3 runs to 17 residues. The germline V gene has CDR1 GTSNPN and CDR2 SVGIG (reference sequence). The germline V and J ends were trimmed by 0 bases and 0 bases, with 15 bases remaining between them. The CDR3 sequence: CAWSVGTGGFSNQPQHF. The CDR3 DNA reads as TGTGCCTGGAGTGTTGGGACGGGGGGGTTTAGCAATCAGCCCCAGCATTTT.

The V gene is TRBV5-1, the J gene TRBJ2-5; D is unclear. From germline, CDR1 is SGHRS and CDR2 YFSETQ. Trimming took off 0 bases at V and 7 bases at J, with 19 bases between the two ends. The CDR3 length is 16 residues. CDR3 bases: TGCGCCAGCAGCTTGGTCAGCAGCTTCACAGTGGCGACCCAGTACTTC. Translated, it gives CASSLVSSFTVATQYF.

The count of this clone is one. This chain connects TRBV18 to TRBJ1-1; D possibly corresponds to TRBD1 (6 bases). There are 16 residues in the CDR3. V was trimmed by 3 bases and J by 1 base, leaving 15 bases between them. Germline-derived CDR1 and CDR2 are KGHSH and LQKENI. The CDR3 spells CASSPQDWTANTEAFF. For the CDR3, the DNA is TGTGCCAGCTCACCCCAAGATTGGACAGCGAACACTGAAGCTTTCTTT.